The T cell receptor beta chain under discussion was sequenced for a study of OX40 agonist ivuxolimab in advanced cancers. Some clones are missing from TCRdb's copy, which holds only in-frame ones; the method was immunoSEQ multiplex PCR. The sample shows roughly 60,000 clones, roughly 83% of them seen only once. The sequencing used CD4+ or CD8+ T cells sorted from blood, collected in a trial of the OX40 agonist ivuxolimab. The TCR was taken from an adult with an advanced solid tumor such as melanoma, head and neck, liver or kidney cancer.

The CDR3 spells CASSLRPPASGDETQYF. The CDR3 DNA follows: TGCGCCAGCAGCCTTCGCCCCCCGGCTAGCGGTGACGAGACCCAGTACTTC. V gene TRBV4-1 combines with J gene TRBJ2-5, with 7 bases matching TRBD2. Germline CDR1 is MGHRA and CDR2 is YSYEKL. After removal of 4 bases from V and 5 bases from J, the junction contained 16 bases not matched to a gene. This CDR3 has 17 residues.